This entry lists 24 T cell receptor beta chains sequenced from one sample in a study of T cells in Graves' hyperthyroidism and ophthalmopathy. The TCR beta CDR3 regions underwent amplification using RNA transcripts as the source. RT-PCR in the first round (using the HTBI primer set) targeted the TCR CDR3. TCRdb redid the calling of the multiplex PCR reads with MiXCR, one entry per CDR3 protein. The data show hundreds of thousands of distinct CDR3 sequences, roughly 14% seen once. Material: blood. All receptors come from a young man with Graves' ophthalmopathy.

CDR3: CASSVRGAGANVLTF. For the CDR3, the DNA is TGCGCCAGCAGTGTTCGGGGCGCCGGGGCCAACGTCCTGACTTTC. V and J are TRBV10-1 and TRBJ2-6; the D gene could be TRBD1 or TRBD2 (5 bases each). The CDR3 is made up of 15 amino acids. CDR1 WNHNN and CDR2 SYGVQD come from the germline V gene (reference sequence). Deletions cut 4 bases from V and 4 bases from J, with 11 bases between.

There are a few counts of this clonotype. The gene calls are TRBV4-1 and TRBJ2-5, with 7 bases lining up with TRBD2. The CDR3 has 16 residues. J was trimmed by 4 bases and V by 1 base; bases with no gene match: 9. Per the germline V gene, CDR1 is MGHRA and CDR2 is YSYEKL. The DNA of the CDR3 is TGCGCCAGCAGCCAAGGGGGGAGGGAGGGCAGAGAGACCCAGTACTTC. Its translation: CASSQGGREGRETQYF.

This clonotype was counted many times. This chain joins TRBV27 and TRBJ2-3; 8 bases align to TRBD2. The germline V gene encodes CDR1 MNHEY and CDR2 SMNVEV (reference sequence). Trimming at V came to 2 bases and at J to 5 bases, leaving 9 bases not matched to a gene. The CDR3 contains 16 residues. The CDR3 DNA reads as TGTGCCAGCAGTTTACAGCCGGGACTAGATGGAGATACGCAGTATTTT. Translating it yields CASSLQPGLDGDTQYF.

The chain has TRBV24-1 and TRBJ1-2; D gene unclear. The V and J ends lost 5 bases and 7 bases respectively, with 10 bases between them. The CDR3 totals 12 residues. Per the germline V gene, CDR1 is KGHDR and CDR2 is SFDVKD. CDR3 nucleotides: TGTGCCACCAGTGCGGACTGGGGTGGCTACACCTTC. Encoded protein: CATSADWGGYTF.

In its sample, this clonotype was seen many times. The gene calls are TRBV5-1 and TRBJ2-7; D not resolved. This CDR3 has 13 residues. The germline gives CDR1 SGHRS, CDR2 YFSETQ. Trimming took off 3 bases at V and 0 bases at J, with 7 bases between the two ends. CDR3 nucleotides: TGCGCCAGCAGCTATCGGAACTCCTACGAGCAGTACTTC. This translates into CASSYRNSYEQYF.

Many counts were recorded for this clonotype. The chain is built from TRBV28 and TRBJ2-1; D possibly uses TRBD1 or TRBD2 (5 bases each). The CDR3 covers 15 residues. Trimming removed 4 bases from V and 4 bases from J, with 14 bases in between. Germline V gene data show CDR1 as MDHEN and CDR2 as SYDVKM. CDR3 protein: CASSSLATGYNEQFF. Here the CDR3 DNA reads TGTGCCAGCAGTTCCCTAGCTACAGGATACAATGAGCAGTTCTTC.

The chain employs TRBV24-1 and TRBJ2-1; D gene ambiguous. Trimming shortened V by 4 bases and J by 8 bases, and 14 bases separated the two germline ends. The germline gives CDR1 KGHDR, CDR2 SFDVKD. The CDR3 extends over 14 amino acids. CDR3 region: CATSDLDPDDEQFF. The CDR3, as DNA: TGTGCCACCAGTGACCTTGACCCGGACGATGAGCAGTTCTTC.

A word on this clonotype: A much larger clone lies one base from this, so it may be a read error. This chain joins TRBV29-1 and TRBJ2-1, with a tentative D call TRBD1 (6 bases). CDR3 length: 13 amino acids. Germline CDR1 reads SQVTM; CDR2 reads ANQGSEA. The germline V and J ends were trimmed by 4 bases and 10 bases, with 17 bases remaining between them. The CDR3, as DNA: TGCAGCGTTGGGCGAACAGGGAACTACGAGCAGTTCTTC. This codes for CSVGRTGNYEQFF.

This clonotype was detected ten times or more. The chain couples TRBV7-9 to TRBJ2-3; D perhaps matches TRBD1 (7 bases). There are 14 residues in the CDR3. V shed 5 bases and J shed 6 bases, with 15 bases lying between them. CDR1 is SEHNR, CDR2 FQNEAQ, per germline (reference sequence). CDR3 DNA sequence: TGTGCCAGCAGCGCGGGACAGTCTGGGGATACGCAGTATTTT. It specifies CASSAGQSGDTQYF.

This clonotype was observed at least ten times. This chain links TRBV7-9 with TRBJ2-3, with D unclear. This CDR3 spans 13 amino acids. The V gene lost 5 bases and the J gene lost 4 bases, with 10 bases spanning the gap. Germline V gives CDR1 SEHNR, CDR2 FQNEAQ (reference sequence). CDR3 in amino acids: CASSQKGADTQYF. The CDR3 DNA follows: TGTGCCAGCAGCCAAAAAGGAGCAGATACGCAGTATTTT. The full variable domain, completed using reference TRBV7-9 and TRBJ2-3, is DTGVSQNPRHKITKRGQNVTFRCDPISEHNRLYWYRQTLGQGPEFLTYFQNEAQLEKSRLLSDRFSAERPKGSFSTLEIQRTEQGDSAMYLCASSQKGADTQYFGPGTRLTVL.

This chain links TRBV5-1 with TRBJ2-7; no definite D call. V was shortened by 1 base and J by 5 bases, with 19 bases between the two germline ends. CDR1 and CDR2 (germline): SGHRS, YFSETQ. The CDR3 length is 16 residues. The CDR3 DNA reads TGCGCCAGCAGCTTGCGACACGACCCCTTGATGAACGAGCAGTACTTC. Translation: CASSLRHDPLMNEQYF.

This clonotype has only a few counts. This chain connects TRBV5-4 to TRBJ1-5; D remains ambiguous. V lost 0 bases and J lost 4, with 8 bases in between. The CDR3 extends over 14 amino acids. Per germline, CDR1 SGHNT and CDR2 YYREEE (reference sequence). CDR3 sequence reads: CASSLGLTNQPQHF. CDR3 DNA: TGTGCCAGCAGCTTGGGTCTTACAAATCAGCCCCAGCATTTT.

This clonotype was picked up a small number of times. This sequence joins TRBV5-4 and TRBJ1-3; 7 positions agree with TRBD1. CDR3 length: 14 amino acids. Unmatched junction bases numbered 3, after V lost 4 bases and J lost 2 bases. Germline V gene sequence: CDR1 SGHNT, CDR2 YYREEE (reference sequence). CDR3 DNA sequence: TGTGCCAGCAGCCGAACAGGGGCTGGAAACACCATATATTTT. Its protein product is CASSRTGAGNTIYF.

The chain combines TRBV28 with TRBJ2-7; TRBD1 aligns across 11 bases. The CDR3 sequence is 15 residues long. Unmatched junction bases numbered 10, after V lost 7 bases and J lost 5 bases. The germline gives CDR1 MDHEN, CDR2 SYDVKM. In DNA form, the CDR3 reads TGTGCCAGCAATCCTTTGAGGACAGGGGGCCACGAGCAGTACTTC. Its protein product is CASNPLRTGGHEQYF.

This clonotype came up many times. The CDR3 region is CASSLDPANTEAFF. In DNA, the CDR3 is TGTGCCAGCAGCTTAGACCCGGCGAACACTGAAGCTTTCTTT. The V call is TRBV11-3, the J call TRBJ1-1; no definite D call. In germline, CDR1 is SGHNT, CDR2 YENEEA. The CDR3 length is 14 residues. The V and J ends lost 0 bases and 1 base respectively, with 6 bases between them.

This clonotype came up many times. V is TRBV6-5 and J is TRBJ2-7; TRBD2 matches at 8 bases. V lost 0 bases, J lost 3 bases, and 10 bases stayed unmatched. CDR1 MNHEY and CDR2 SVGAGI come from the germline V gene. The CDR3 runs to 17 residues. CDR3 nucleotide sequence: TGTGCCAGCAGTTACTCTGGGCTAGCGGGCCAGAACTACGAGCAGTACTTC. The encoded protein is CASSYSGLAGQNYEQYF.

This clonotype was counted ten times or more. The chain recombines TRBV6-1 with TRBJ2-5; 8 positions agree with TRBD1. Trimming at V came to 2 bases and at J to 5 bases, leaving 4 bases not matched to a gene. Germline loops: CDR1 MNHNS, CDR2 SASEGT. The CDR3 extends over 14 amino acids. The CDR3 reads CASSEWDRTETQYF. CDR3 DNA: TGTGCCAGCAGTGAATGGGACAGGACCGAGACCCAGTACTTC.

The rearrangement links TRBV25-1 to TRBJ2-1, with a tentative D call TRBD1 (6 bases). The V end was cut by 2 bases, the J end by 5 bases, with 16 bases between. Germline loops: CDR1 MGHDK, CDR2 SYGVNS. The CDR3 is 16 residues long. The CDR3 region is CASSEVGLGQDNEQFF. The CDR3, as DNA: TGTGCCAGCAGTGAAGTTGGGTTGGGACAAGACAATGAGCAGTTCTTC.

This clonotype was counted ten times or more. J is TRBJ2-7 and V is TRBV28; the D is unclear. Germline V lookup: CDR1 MDHEN, CDR2 SYDVKM. There are 14 residues in the CDR3. V dropped 6 bases and J dropped 6 bases, with 18 bases sitting between them. CDR3 sequence reads: CASSPDPSFTEQYF. The CDR3 DNA is TGTGCCAGCAGCCCCGACCCATCGTTTACCGAGCAGTACTTC.

This clonotype has a handful of counts. The V call is TRBV30, the J call TRBJ2-5; 9 bases fit TRBD2. In germline, CDR1 is GTSNPN, CDR2 SVGIG (reference sequence). The CDR3 runs 14 residues. Unmatched junction bases numbered 2, after V lost 2 bases and J lost 1 base. Written as DNA, the CDR3 is TGTGCCTGGAGTTATAGCGGGGGCCAAGAGACCCAGTACTTC. Translated: CAWSYSGGQETQYF.

This clonotype was recorded many times. The chain carries TRBV27 and TRBJ2-1; 7 bases map to TRBD2. This CDR3 spans 15 amino acids. Per the germline V gene, CDR1 is MNHEY and CDR2 is SMNVEV (reference sequence). The ends lost 0 bases at V and 10 bases at J; junction bases unmatched: 9. CDR3 sequence (DNA): TGTGCCAGCAGTTTATCCCTACTAGCGCGGCAGGAGCAGTTCTTC. Its translation is CASSLSLLARQEQFF.

The gene calls are TRBV10-2 and TRBJ2-3, with a tentative D call TRBD2 (5 bases). Per the germline V gene, CDR1 is WSHSY and CDR2 is SAAADI. Deletions cut 5 bases from V and 2 bases from J, with 14 bases between. The CDR3 is made up of 15 amino acids. The chain's CDR3 is CASSPTRTLTDTQYF. In DNA, the CDR3 is TGCGCCAGCAGTCCCACTAGGACCCTCACAGATACGCAGTATTTT.

This clonotype was recorded many times. The chain combines TRBV20-1 with TRBJ2-3; TRBD1 aligns across 8 bases. The trim removed 5 bases at V and 4 bases at J, leaving 8 bases unmatched. The V gene's germline CDR1 is DFQATT and CDR2 SNEGSKA (reference sequence). The CDR3 length is 14 residues. The CDR3 loop reads CSAPTGAEADTQYF. CDR3 nucleotide sequence: TGCAGTGCTCCGACAGGGGCTGAAGCAGATACGCAGTATTTT.

This clonotype was picked up many times. The V call is TRBV18, the J call TRBJ1-1, with a weak D call TRBD1 (5 bases). Germline assignment: CDR1 KGHSH and CDR2 LQKENI. The CDR3 is 17 amino acids. V shed 4 bases and J shed 4 bases, with 22 bases lying between them. The CDR3: CASSQSRLGGGGTEAFF. CDR3 in DNA: TGTGCCAGCTCACAGTCCCGATTGGGGGGGGGAGGCACTGAAGCTTTCTTT.